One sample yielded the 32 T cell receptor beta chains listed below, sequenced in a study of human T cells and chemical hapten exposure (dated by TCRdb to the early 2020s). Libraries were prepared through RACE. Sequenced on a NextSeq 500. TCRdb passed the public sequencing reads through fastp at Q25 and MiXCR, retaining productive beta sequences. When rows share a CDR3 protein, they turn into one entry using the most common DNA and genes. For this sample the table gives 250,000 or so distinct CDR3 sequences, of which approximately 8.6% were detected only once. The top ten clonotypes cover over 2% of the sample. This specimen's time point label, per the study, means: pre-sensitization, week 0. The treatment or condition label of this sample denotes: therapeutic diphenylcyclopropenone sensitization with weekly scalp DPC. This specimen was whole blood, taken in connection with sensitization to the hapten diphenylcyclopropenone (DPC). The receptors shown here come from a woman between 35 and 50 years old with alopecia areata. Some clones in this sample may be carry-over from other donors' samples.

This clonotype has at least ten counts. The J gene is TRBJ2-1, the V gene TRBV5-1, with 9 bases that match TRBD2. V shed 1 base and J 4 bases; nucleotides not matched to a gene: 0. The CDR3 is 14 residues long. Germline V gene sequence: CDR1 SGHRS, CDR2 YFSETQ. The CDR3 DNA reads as TGCGCCAGCAGCTTGACTAGCGGGTACAATGAGCAGTTCTTC. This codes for CASSLTSGYNEQFF.

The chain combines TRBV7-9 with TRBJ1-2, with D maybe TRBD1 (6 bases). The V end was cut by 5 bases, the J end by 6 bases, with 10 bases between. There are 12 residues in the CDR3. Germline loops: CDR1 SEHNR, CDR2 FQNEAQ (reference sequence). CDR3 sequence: CASSVRTDGYTF. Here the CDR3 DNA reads TGTGCCAGCAGCGTGAGGACAGATGGCTACACCTTC.

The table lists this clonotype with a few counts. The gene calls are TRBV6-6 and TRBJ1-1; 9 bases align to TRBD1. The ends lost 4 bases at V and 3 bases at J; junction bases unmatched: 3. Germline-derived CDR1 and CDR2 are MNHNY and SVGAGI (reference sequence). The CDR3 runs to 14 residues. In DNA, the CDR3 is TGTGCCAGCAGTTGGGGACAGGGTTACACTGAAGCTTTCTTT. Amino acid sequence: CASSWGQGYTEAFF.

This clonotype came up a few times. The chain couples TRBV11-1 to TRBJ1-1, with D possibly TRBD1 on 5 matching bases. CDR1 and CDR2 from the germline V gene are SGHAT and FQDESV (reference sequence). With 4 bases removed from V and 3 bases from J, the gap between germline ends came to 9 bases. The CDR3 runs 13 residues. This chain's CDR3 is CASSSEQDTEAFF. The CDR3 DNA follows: TGTGCCAGCAGCTCGGAACAGGACACTGAAGCTTTCTTT.

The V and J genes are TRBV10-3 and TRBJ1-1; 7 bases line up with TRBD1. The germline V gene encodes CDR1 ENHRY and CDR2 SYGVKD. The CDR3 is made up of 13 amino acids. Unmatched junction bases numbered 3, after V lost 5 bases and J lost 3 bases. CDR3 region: CAISYDRDTEAFF. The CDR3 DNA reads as TGTGCCATCAGTTATGACAGGGACACTGAAGCTTTCTTT.

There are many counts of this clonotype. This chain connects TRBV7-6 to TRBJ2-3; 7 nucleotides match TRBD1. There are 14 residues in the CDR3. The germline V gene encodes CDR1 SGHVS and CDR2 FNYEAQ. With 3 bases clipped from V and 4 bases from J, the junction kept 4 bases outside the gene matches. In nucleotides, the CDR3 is TGTGCCAGCAGCTTCTGGCAGGGGGCAGATACGCAGTATTTT. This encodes CASSFWQGADTQYF.

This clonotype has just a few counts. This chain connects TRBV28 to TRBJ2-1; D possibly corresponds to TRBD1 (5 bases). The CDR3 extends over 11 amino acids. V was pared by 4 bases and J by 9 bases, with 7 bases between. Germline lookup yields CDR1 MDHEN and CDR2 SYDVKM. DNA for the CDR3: TGTGCCAGCAGTTACAGGAGTGAGCAGTTCTTC. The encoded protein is CASSYRSEQFF.

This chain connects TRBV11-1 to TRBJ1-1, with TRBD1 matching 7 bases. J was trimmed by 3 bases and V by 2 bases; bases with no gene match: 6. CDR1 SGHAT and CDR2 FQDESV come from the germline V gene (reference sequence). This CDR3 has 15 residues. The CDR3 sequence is CASSLTEGGHTEAFF. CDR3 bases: TGTGCCAGCAGCTTAACCGAAGGGGGCCACACTGAAGCTTTCTTT. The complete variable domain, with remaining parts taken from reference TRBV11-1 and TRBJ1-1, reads EAEVAQSPRYKITEKSQAVAFWCDPISGHATLYWYRQILGQGPELLVQFQDESVVDDSQLPKDRFSAERLKGVDSTLKIQPAELGDSAMYLCASSLTEGGHTEAFFGQGTRLTVV.

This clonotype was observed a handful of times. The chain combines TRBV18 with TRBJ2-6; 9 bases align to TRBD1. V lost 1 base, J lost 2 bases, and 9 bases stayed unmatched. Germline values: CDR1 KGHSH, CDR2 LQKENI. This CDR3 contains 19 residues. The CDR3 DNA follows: TGTGCCAGCTCACCACGCCGGGACAGGGCGATCCCTGGGGCCAACGTCCTGACTTTC. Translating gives CASSPRRDRAIPGANVLTF.

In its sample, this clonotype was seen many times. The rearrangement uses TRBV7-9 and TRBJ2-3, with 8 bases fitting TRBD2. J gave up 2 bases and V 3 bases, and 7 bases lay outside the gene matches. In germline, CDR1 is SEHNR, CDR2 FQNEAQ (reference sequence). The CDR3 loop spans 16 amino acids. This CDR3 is CASSFLLAGYTDTQYF. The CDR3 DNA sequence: TGTGCCAGCAGCTTTCTTCTAGCGGGTTACACAGATACGCAGTATTTT.

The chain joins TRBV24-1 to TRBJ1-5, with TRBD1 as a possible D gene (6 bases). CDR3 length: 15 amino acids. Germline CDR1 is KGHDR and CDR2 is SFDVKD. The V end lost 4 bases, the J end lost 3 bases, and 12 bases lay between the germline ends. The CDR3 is CATSDPGQLNQPQHF. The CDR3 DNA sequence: TGTGCCACCAGTGACCCCGGACAGCTCAATCAGCCCCAGCATTTT.

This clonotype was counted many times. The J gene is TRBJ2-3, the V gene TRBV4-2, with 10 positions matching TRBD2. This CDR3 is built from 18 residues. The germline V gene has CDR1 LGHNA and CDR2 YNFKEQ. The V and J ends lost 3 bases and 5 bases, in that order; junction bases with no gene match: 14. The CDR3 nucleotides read TGTGCCAGCAGCCAGAATGCCGGCCCTAGCGGGAGTATAGATACGCAGTATTTT. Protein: CASSQNAGPSGSIDTQYF.

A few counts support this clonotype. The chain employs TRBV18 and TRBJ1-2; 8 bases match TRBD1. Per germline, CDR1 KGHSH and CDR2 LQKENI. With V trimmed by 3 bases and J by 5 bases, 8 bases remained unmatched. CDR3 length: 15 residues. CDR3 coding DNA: TGTGCCAGCTCACCCTCCGGGACAGGCTTATATGGCTACACCTTC. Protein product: CASSPSGTGLYGYTF.

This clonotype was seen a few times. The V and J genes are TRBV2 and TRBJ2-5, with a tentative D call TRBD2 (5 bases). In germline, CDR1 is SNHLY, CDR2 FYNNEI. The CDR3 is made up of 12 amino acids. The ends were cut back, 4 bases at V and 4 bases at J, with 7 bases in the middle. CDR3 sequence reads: CASSGGGETQYF. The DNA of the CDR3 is TGTGCCAGCAGTGGAGGAGGAGAGACCCAGTACTTC.

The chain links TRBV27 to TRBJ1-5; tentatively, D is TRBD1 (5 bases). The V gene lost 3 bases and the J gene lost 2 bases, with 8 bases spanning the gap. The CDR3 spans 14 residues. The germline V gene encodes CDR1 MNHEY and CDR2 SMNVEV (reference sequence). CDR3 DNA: TGTGCCAGCAGTTTTTCCAGGGGCAATCAGCCCCAGCATTTT. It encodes CASSFSRGNQPQHF.

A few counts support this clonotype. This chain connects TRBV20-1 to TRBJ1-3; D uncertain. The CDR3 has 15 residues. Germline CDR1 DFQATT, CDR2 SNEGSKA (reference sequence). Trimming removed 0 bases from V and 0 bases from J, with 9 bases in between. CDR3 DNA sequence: TGCAGTGCTAGAGATCTGCATAGCTCTGGAAACACCATATATTTT. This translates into CSARDLHSSGNTIYF.

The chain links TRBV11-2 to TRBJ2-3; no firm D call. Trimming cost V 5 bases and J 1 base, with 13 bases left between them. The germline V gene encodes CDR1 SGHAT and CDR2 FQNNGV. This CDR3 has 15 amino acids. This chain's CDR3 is CASSPLMGGTDTQYF. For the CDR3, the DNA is TGTGCCAGCAGCCCACTTATGGGTGGCACAGATACGCAGTATTTT.

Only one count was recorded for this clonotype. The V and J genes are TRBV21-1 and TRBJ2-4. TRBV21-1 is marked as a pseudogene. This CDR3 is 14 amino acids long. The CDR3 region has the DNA TGTGCCAGCAGTGGAGACAAGGCCAAAAACATTCAGTACTTC. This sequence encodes CASSGDKAKNIQYF.

CDR3 bases: TGCAGTGCTAGGGGGGAACGACATTACAATGAGCAGTTCTTC. This translates into CSARGERHYNEQFF. This chain joins TRBV20-1 and TRBJ2-1; D possibly matches TRBD1 or TRBD2 (5 bases each). The CDR3 length is 14 residues. Germline V gene sequence: CDR1 DFQATT, CDR2 SNEGSKA (reference sequence). Trimming cost V 3 bases and J 4 bases, with 13 bases left between them.

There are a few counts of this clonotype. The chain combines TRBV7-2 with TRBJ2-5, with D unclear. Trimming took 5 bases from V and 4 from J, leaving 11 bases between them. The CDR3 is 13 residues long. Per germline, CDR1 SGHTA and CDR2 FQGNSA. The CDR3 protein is CASSLHWGETQYF. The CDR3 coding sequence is TGTGCCAGCAGCCTCCATTGGGGAGAGACCCAGTACTTC. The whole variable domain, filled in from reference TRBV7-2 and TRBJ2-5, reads GAGVSQSPSNKVTEKGKDVELRCDPISGHTALYWYRQSLGQGLEFLIYFQGNSAPDKSGLPSDRFSAERTGGSVSTLTIQRTQQEDSAVYLCASSLHWGETQYFGPGTRLLVL.

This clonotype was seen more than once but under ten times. The CDR3 DNA reads as TGTGCCAGCAGTTCCCGAGCGGTTACCGGGGAGCTGTTTTTT. Translating it yields CASSSRAVTGELFF. The chain couples TRBV12-3 or TRBV12-4 to TRBJ2-2; D perhaps matches TRBD2 (5 bases). The V and J ends lost 4 bases and 5 bases respectively, with 11 bases between them. The CDR3 contains 14 residues.

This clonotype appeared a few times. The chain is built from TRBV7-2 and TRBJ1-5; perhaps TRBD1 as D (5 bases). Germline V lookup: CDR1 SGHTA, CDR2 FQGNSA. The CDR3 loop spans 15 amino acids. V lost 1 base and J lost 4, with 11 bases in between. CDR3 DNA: TGTGCCAGCAGCTTAGAGGGGACGTTAAATCAGCCCCAGCATTTT. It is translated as CASSLEGTLNQPQHF.

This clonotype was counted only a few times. CDR3 nucleotide sequence: TGCGCCAGCAGCCAAGAGGCCGGGATTCGAGCGACTGAAGCTTTCTTT. Translated: CASSQEAGIRATEAFF. This sequence joins TRBV4-3 and TRBJ1-1; D gene uncertain. The germline V and J ends were trimmed by 0 bases and 5 bases, with 16 bases remaining between them. The CDR3 loop spans 16 amino acids. In germline, CDR1 is LGHNA, CDR2 YSLEER.

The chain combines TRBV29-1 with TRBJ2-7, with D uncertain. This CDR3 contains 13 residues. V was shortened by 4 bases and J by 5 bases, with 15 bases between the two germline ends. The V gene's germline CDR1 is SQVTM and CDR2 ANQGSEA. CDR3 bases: TGCAGCGTTGCCCCCGAGGTCGGGCACGAGCAGTACTTC. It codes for CSVAPEVGHEQYF.

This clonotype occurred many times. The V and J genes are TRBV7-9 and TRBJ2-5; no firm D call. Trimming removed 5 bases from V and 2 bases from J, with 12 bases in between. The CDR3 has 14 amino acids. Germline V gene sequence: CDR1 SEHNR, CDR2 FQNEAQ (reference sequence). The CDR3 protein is CASSRSAEQETQYF. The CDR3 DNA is TGTGCCAGCAGCCGGTCGGCAGAGCAAGAGACCCAGTACTTC. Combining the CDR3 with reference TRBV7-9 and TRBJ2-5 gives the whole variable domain DTGVSQNPRHKITKRGQNVTFRCDPISEHNRLYWYRQTLGQGPEFLTYFQNEAQLEKSRLLSDRFSAERPKGSFSTLEIQRTEQGDSAMYLCASSRSAEQETQYFGPGTRLLVL.

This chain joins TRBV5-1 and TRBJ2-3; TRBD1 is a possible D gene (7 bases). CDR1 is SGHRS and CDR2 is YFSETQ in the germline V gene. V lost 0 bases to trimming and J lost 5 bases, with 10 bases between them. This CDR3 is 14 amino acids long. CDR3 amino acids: CASSLDRGGDTQYF. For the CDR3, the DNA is TGCGCCAGCAGCTTGGACAGGGGAGGAGATACGCAGTATTTT. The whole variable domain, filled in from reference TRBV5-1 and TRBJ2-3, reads KAGVTQTPRYLIKTRGQQVTLSCSPISGHRSVSWYQQTPGQGLQFLFEYFSETQRNKGNFPGRFSGRQFSNSRSEMNVSTLELGDSALYLCASSLDRGGDTQYFGPGTRLTVL.

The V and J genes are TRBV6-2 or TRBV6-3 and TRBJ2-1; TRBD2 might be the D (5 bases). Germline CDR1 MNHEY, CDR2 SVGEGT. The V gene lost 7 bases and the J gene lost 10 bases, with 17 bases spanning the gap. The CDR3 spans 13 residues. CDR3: CASTRARPGEQFF. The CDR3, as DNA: TGTGCCAGCACCAGAGCTCGCCCGGGGGAGCAGTTCTTC.

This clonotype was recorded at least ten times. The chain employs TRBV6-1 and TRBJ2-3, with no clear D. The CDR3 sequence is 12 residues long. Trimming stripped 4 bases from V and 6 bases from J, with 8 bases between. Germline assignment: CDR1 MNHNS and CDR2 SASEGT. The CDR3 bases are TGTGCCAGCAGTGCCCCGGTCGATACGCAGTATTTT. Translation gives CASSAPVDTQYF.

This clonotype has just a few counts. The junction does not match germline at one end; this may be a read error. The CDR3 protein is CASSLTQGRGSNQPQHF. The CDR3 bases are TGTGCTAGCAGCTTAACCCAGGGTAGAGGAAGCAATCAGCCCCAGCATTTT. The chain is built from TRBV7-7 and TRBJ1-5, with D possibly TRBD1 on 5 matching bases. CDR3 length: 17 residues. Per the germline V gene, CDR1 is SSHAT and CDR2 is FNYEAQ (reference sequence).

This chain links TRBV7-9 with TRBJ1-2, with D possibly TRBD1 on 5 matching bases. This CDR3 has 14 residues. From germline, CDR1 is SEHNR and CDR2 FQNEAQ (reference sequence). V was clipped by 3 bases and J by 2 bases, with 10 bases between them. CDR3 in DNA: TGTGCCAGCAGCTTTACGGGGCCAAACTATGGCTACACCTTC. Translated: CASSFTGPNYGYTF. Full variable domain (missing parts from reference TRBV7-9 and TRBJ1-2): DTGVSQNPRHKITKRGQNVTFRCDPISEHNRLYWYRQTLGQGPEFLTYFQNEAQLEKSRLLSDRFSAERPKGSFSTLEIQRTEQGDSAMYLCASSFTGPNYGYTFGSGTRLTVV.

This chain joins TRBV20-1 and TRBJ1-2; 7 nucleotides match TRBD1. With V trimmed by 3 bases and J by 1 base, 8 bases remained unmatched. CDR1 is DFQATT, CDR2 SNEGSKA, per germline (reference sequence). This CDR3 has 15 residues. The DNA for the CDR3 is TGCAGTGCTAGCCGAACGACAGGGCTTAACTATGGCTACACCTTC. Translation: CSASRTTGLNYGYTF.

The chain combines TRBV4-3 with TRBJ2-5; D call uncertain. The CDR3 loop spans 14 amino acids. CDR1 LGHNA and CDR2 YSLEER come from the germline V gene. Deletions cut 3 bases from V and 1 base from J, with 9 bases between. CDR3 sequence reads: CASSQATSQETQYF. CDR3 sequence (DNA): TGCGCCAGCAGCCAGGCGACAAGCCAAGAGACCCAGTACTTC.